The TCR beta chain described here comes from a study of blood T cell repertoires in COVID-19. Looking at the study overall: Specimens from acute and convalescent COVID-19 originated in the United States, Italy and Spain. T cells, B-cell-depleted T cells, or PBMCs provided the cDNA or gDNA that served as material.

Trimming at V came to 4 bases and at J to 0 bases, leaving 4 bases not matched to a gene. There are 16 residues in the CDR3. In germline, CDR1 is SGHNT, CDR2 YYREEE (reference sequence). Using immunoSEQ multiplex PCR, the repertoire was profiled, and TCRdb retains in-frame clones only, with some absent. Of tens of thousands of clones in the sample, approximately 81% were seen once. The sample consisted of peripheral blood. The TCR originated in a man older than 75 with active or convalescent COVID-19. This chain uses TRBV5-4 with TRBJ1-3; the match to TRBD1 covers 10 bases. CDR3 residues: CASSRDRGYSGNTIYF. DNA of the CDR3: TGTGCCAGCAGCCGGGACAGGGGCTACTCTGGAAACACCATATATTTT.